Described below is a single T cell receptor (beta chain) sequence and its context. Patients between 18 and 65 years old had hyperthyroidism, newly diagnosed and lasting under 2 months. The data were obtained in a study of T cells in Graves' hyperthyroidism and ophthalmopathy. Study-wide background: Peripheral blood draws took place at initial diagnosis, ahead of any treatment.

TCR beta CDR3 regions were amplified from RNA transcripts. RT-PCR in the first round (using the HTBI primer set) targeted the TCR CDR3. TCRdb processed the multiplex PCR reads anew with MiXCR; each CDR3 protein has one entry. The sample holds under 650,000 distinct CDR3 sequences; about 16% are singletons and the top ten take around 3.9%. The sample taken for sequencing was blood. This receptor was taken from a woman aged 25 to 45 with Graves' hyperthyroidism.

CDR3 sequence: CSVEGPPGLAAYEQYF. In nucleotides, the CDR3 is TGCAGCGTTGAAGGTCCACCGGGACTAGCGGCCTACGAGCAGTACTTC. The chain is built from TRBV29-1 and TRBJ2-7; TRBD2 aligns across 11 bases. Trimming at V came to 1 base and at J to 2 bases, leaving 7 bases not matched to a gene. Germline V CDR1 and CDR2: SQVTM, ANQGSEA. This CDR3 region has 16 residues.